The sequence of this T cell receptor (beta chain) was determined in a study of blood T cell repertoires in COVID-19 (dated by TCRdb to about 2020). About the full investigation: Samples from collaborators originated in the United States, Italy and Spain and spanned both the acute and convalescent phases of COVID-19. The prospective study material was composed of cDNA or gDNA derived from T cells, B-cell-depleted T cells, or PBMCs. Subjects who had been exposed to COVID-19, were actively infected with it, or had recovered from it provided the deeply sampled blood TCRbeta repertoires that made up the dataset. The repertoires were released in a freely available public database intended as a resource for research on the immune response to SARS-CoV-2. The samples were drawn from two sources: the first 160 participants of the ongoing ImmuneRACE study, and 1,000 to 1,500 subjects contributed by 6 global collaborators. Sample metadata almost always included a de-identified subject ID, COVID-19 status, age in years and sex. Where HLA class I and class II types were available, the types were taken from metadata supplied by the sample provider, not from assay-based typing. What the research found in general, with its limitations: The amount of clinical and demographic metadata varied by source and participant and was provided uncurated.

CDR1 SGHNT and CDR2 YYREEE were looked up in the germline V gene (reference sequence). The CDR3 contains 16 residues, cysteine and phenylalanine counted. Solely the CDR3 DNA is kept, with 48 bases framed from the first base. V and J lose 4 bases and 0 bases, and a span of 14 bases separates them. One collaborating source in Seattle enrolled patients during active infection and followed them longitudinally through the course of disease. Each collaborating institution followed its own protocols to collect whole blood in K2EDTA tubes. For TCRbeta analysis, collaborators shipped samples in one of three forms: frozen whole blood, isolated PBMCs, or DNA extracted from either of those sample types. The immunoSEQ Assay, a bias-controlled multiplex PCR, was used to amplify TCRbeta CDR3 regions from genomic DNA. The authors processed their data as follows. The number of nucleated cells in each sample was estimated from the amplification of reference gene primers within the assay. To quantify the absolute abundance of each unique TCRbeta CDR3 rearrangement, sequence reads were collapsed and filtered. Productive Simpson clonality was computed per sample as the square root of Simpson's diversity index over productive rearrangements. In its TCRdb copy, this immuneACCESS table keeps in-frame sequences only and misses some clones. Where compared with another copy, unresolved V genes explain less than half of these, and the others have no known cause. V and J calls and clone size come straight from that table; D and trimming were deduced from the DNA. This sample gives 150,000 to 200,000 clones in total; about 86% of them show up just once. Clones ranked in the top ten supply around 9.9% of the sample.

Comments on this clone: No antigen is known for it. No base qualities exist here, and no much larger clone lies one base off it.

The sequence derives from a woman aged 60 to 75 with COVID-19, enrolled during active disease. The sample comprised peripheral blood. The chain uses TRBV5-4 and TRBJ1-3; TRBD1 is possibly the D segment (5 matching bases). The CDR3 region: CASSLSQGRSGNTIYF. The nucleotides are TGTGCCAGCAGCCTCAGCCAGGGCCGCTCTGGAAACACCATATATTTT.